These T cell receptor beta chains were read from a single sample in a study of blood T cell repertoires in COVID-19. Clones were sequenced by immunoSEQ multiplex PCR, and TCRdb holds only the in-frame ones, with some missing. Of a few hundred thousand clones in the sample, roughly 86% were seen once. The sequenced sample was PBMCs or T cells enriched from blood (not recorded which). Receptor source: a man between 18 and 35 years old with acute COVID-19. Each CDR3 is given with its conserved first and last residue. The D gene is left open where the match is weak. Not all rows give a size; the values are once, few, many and, for expanded clones, a class.

V	D	size	J	CDR3	DNA
TRBV29-1	NA	NA	TRBJ2-3	CSPGGLGGTDTQYF	TGCAGTCCCGGGGGGCTAGGAGGCACAGATACGCAGTATTTT
TRBV9	TRBD2	few	TRBJ2-7	CASSPVTSGTLGYEQYF	TGTGCCAGCAGTCCTGTGACTAGCGGCACCTTGGGCTACGAGCAGTACTTC
TRBV20-1	TRBD2	NA	TRBJ2-7	CSAKREYEQYF	TGCAGTGCTAAGCGGGAGTACGAGCAGTACTTC
TRBV12-5	NA	few	TRBJ1-2	CASGLETRFGYTF	TGTGCTAGTGGTTTGGAGACTCGATTTGGCTACACCTTC
TRBV5-1	TRBD1	NA	TRBJ2-7	CASSLEGTGAEQYF	TGCGCCAGCAGCTTGGAAGGGACAGGGGCCGAGCAGTACTTC
TRBV19	NA	NA	TRBJ1-2	CASSIRGVDGYTF	TGTGCCAGTAGTATACGGGGGGTGGATGGCTACACCTTC
TRBV3-1/TRBV3-2	TRBD1	NA	TRBJ2-5	CASSHDGQGEETQYF	TGTGCCAGCAGCCACGACGGACAGGGGGAAGAGACCCAGTACTTC
TRBV3-1/TRBV3-2	TRBD2	NA	TRBJ2-1	CASSQQAPSGRSVNEQFF	TGTGCCAGCAGCCAACAAGCCCCTAGCGGGAGGAGTGTTAATGAGCAGTTCTTC
TRBV7-2	TRBD2	few	TRBJ2-1	CASSLDGTSFINEQFF	TGTGCCAGCAGCTTAGATGGGACTAGCTTCATCAATGAGCAGTTCTTC
TRBV6-1	TRBD1	NA	TRBJ1-4	CASSDDRGGEKLFF	TGTGCCAGCAGTGACGACAGGGGCGGGGAAAAACTGTTTTTT
TRBV27	NA	NA	TRBJ2-3	CASSFGRRATDTQYF	TGTGCCAGCAGTTTCGGGAGAAGGGCCACAGATACGCAGTATTTT
TRBV28	NA	NA	TRBJ1-2	CASSLWAGQSAYGYTF	TGTGCCAGCAGTTTATGGGCAGGCCAAAGTGCCTATGGCTACACCTTC
TRBV27	NA	NA	TRBJ2-2	CASRAGSRKELFF	TGTGCCAGCAGGGCAGGGTCTCGTAAGGAGCTGTTTTTT
TRBV3-1/TRBV3-2	NA	once	TRBJ2-2	CASSPRGQSANTGELFF	TGTGCCAGCAGCCCTAGAGGACAGTCCGCGAACACCGGGGAGCTGTTTTTT
TRBV11-3	TRBD1	NA	TRBJ2-1	CASSLDPDRNEQFF	TGTGCCAGCAGCTTAGACCCGGACAGGAATGAGCAGTTCTTC